These 9 T cell receptor beta chains were all obtained from the same sample, sequenced in a study of cytomegalovirus exposure and HLA in healthy donors (TCRdb year 2017). Library construction relied on the immunoSEQ multiplex PCR assay. TCRdb carries this immuneACCESS record with in-frame sequences only. Its versions omit some clonotypes, under half of them owing to an unresolved V gene in the studies checked, with the rest unexplained. The sample yields about 110,000 clones; around nine tenths were counted once. Jointly, the top ten make up approximately 2% of the sample. The sample taken for sequencing was PBMCs. The receptor source for this set is a woman under 30 in good health and CMV-seronegative.

This chain joins TRBV6-1 and TRBJ2-7; 7 positions match TRBD1. CDR1 is MNHNS, CDR2 SASEGT, per germline. The CDR3 extends over 15 amino acids. The V gene end was trimmed by 7 bases and the J gene end by 4 bases; junction bases not matched to a gene: 13. As DNA, the CDR3 is TGTGCCAGCACCCGACTGAACCAGGGGGTATACGAGCAGTACTTC. It translates to CASTRLNQGVYEQYF.

The chain has TRBV15 and TRBJ1-2, with TRBD1 identical over 8 bases. The germline V gene encodes CDR1 LNHNV and CDR2 YYDKDF (reference sequence). V was clipped by 1 base and J by 4 bases; unmatched bases: 2. This CDR3 has 14 amino acids. The CDR3 loop reads CATSRAGQGYGYTF. The CDR3 nucleotides are TGTGCCACCAGCAGAGCCGGACAGGGCTATGGCTACACCTTC. Full variable domain (remainder filled in from reference TRBV15 and TRBJ1-2): DAMVIQNPRYQVTQFGKPVTLSCSQTLNHNVMYWYQQKSSQAPKLLFHYYDKDFNNEADTPDNFQSRRPNTSFCFLDIRSPGLGDTAMYLCATSRAGQGYGYTFGSGTRLTVV.

The V and J genes are TRBV4-3 and TRBJ2-3; maybe TRBD1 (6 bases). Germline CDR1 and CDR2: LGHNA and YSLEER. The CDR3 has 18 amino acids. The ends were cut back, 2 bases at V and 5 bases at J, with 23 bases in the middle. Here the CDR3 DNA reads TGCGCCAGCAGCCAAAGGGCTGGACCAACAGGGAAGGTAGATACGCAGTATTTT. Residues: CASSQRAGPTGKVDTQYF.

The V call is TRBV27, the J call TRBJ2-1; D may be TRBD2 (5 bases). Germline CDR1 MNHEY, CDR2 SMNVEV (reference sequence). This CDR3 contains 13 residues. The V and J ends lost 3 bases and 8 bases respectively, with 11 bases between them. CDR3 amino acids: CASSFGLLDEQFF. CDR3 DNA sequence: TGTGCCAGCAGTTTTGGACTGTTGGATGAGCAGTTCTTC.

The rearrangement uses TRBV27 and TRBJ2-1; 9 nucleotides match TRBD2. CDR1 and CDR2 from the germline V gene are MNHEY and SMNVEV (reference sequence). V lost 1 base, J lost 6 bases, and 10 bases stayed unmatched. This CDR3 spans 17 amino acids. The DNA of the CDR3 is TGTGCCAGCAGTTTATGGGGAGCGGGAGGTACTTCCAATGAGCAGTTCTTC. Amino acids: CASSLWGAGGTSNEQFF.

The rearrangement links TRBV7-7 to TRBJ2-1, with 12 bases lining up with TRBD2. The CDR3 length is 15 residues. The germline V gene encodes CDR1 SSHAT and CDR2 FNYEAQ (reference sequence). Germline trimming cut 1 base from V and 7 bases from J; bases unmatched to any gene: 2. In DNA, the CDR3 is TGTGCCAGCAGCTTAGTCCTAGCGGGAGGGAATGAGCAGTTCTTC. Translation: CASSLVLAGGNEQFF.

The DNA for the CDR3 is TGCGCCAGCAGCCCGGGACAGGGAGGCACAGATACGCAGTATTTT. It encodes CASSPGQGGTDTQYF. The J gene is TRBJ2-3, the V gene TRBV5-1; 9 bases align to TRBD1. Germline CDR1 and CDR2: SGHRS and YFSETQ. J lost 1 base, V lost 4 bases, and 4 bases had no gene match. The CDR3 runs 15 residues.

This chain joins TRBV4-3 and TRBJ1-5; the match to TRBD1 covers 7 bases. Germline V CDR1 and CDR2: LGHNA, YSLEER. The V gene end was trimmed by 4 bases and the J gene end by 4 bases; junction bases not matched to a gene: 4. The CDR3 is 14 amino acids. The CDR3 region has the DNA TGCGCCAGCAGCCCGGGACAGATTAATCAGCCCCAGCATTTT. This translates into CASSPGQINQPQHF.

This clone was detected once. V is TRBV7-9 and J is TRBJ1-1; TRBD1 matches 11 bases. CDR1 is SEHNR, CDR2 FQNEAQ, per germline (reference sequence). Trimming removed 4 bases from V and 4 bases from J; junction bases left unmatched: 5. This CDR3 comprises 15 residues. CDR3 in DNA: TGTGCCAGCAGCTACCGGGACAGGGGGTCCACTGAAGCTTTCTTT. Protein: CASSYRDRGSTEAFF.